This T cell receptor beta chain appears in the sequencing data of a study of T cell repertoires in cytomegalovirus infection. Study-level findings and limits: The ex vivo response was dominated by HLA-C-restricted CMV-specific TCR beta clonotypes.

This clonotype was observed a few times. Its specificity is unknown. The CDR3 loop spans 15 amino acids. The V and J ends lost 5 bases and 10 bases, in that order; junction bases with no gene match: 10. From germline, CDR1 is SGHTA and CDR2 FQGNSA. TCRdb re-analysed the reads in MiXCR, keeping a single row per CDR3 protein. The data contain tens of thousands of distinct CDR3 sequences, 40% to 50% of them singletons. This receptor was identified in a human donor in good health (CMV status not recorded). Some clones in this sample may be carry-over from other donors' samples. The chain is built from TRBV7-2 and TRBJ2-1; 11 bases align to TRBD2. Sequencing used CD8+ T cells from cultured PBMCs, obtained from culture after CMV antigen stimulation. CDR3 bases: TGTGCCAGCAGCGCCACTAGCGGGGGCTTTCGGGAGCAGTTCTTC. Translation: CASSATSGGFREQFF.